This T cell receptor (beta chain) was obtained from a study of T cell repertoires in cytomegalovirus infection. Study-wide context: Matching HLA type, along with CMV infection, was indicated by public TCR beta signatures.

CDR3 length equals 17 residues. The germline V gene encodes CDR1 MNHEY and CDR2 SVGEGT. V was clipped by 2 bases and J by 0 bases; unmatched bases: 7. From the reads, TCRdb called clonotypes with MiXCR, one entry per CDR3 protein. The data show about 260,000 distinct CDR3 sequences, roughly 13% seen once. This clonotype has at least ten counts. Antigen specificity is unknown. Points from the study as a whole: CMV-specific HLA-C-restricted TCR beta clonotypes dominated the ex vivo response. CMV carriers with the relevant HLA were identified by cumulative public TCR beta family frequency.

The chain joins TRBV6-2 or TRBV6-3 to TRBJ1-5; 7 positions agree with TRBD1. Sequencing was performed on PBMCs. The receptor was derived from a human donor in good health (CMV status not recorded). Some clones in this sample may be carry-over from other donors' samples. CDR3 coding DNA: TGTGCCAGCAGTTACCCTATTACAGGGGCTAGCAATCAGCCCCAGCATTTT. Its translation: CASSYPITGASNQPQHF.